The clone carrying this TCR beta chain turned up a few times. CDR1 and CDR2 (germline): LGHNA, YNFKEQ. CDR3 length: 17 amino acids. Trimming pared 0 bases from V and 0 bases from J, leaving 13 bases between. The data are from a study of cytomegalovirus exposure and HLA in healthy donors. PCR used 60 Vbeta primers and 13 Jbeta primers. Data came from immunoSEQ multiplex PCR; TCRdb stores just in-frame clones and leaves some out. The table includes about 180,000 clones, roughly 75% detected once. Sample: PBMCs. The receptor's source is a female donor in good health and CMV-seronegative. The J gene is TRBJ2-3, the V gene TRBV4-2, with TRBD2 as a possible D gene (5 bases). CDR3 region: CASSQDLGWTSTDTQYF. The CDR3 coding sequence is TGTGCCAGCAGCCAAGATCTCGGGTGGACTAGCACAGATACGCAGTATTTT.